This TCR beta chain was sequenced in a study of CXCR3-negative and CXCR3-positive naive CD8 T cells. About the research overall: Cumulative TRB read yield was some 140 million, averaging about 1.5 +/- 0.3 million per library.

Note on this clonotype: No antigen is known for it.

General observations from the study: Both naive subsets, CXCR3-negative and CXCR3-positive, displayed similar TRBV-TRBJ usage, unlike memory cells.

The method, 5' RACE with UMI labels, was used to prepare the TRB cDNA libraries. Reprocessing the 5' RACE reads, TCRdb reports a single entry for every CDR3 protein and omits DNA. The sample's table shows under 85,000 distinct CDR3 sequences. This CDR3 comprises 13 residues. Per germline, CDR1 DFQATT and CDR2 SNEGSKA (reference sequence). Sequencing was done on a sample of naive CXCR3- CD8+ T cells from blood. Noted subset: CD45RO-CCR7+CD27+CD95- naive CD8+ T cells lacking CXCR3 (TNR3-). The sequence was collected from a human donor in good health. Some clones in this sample may be carry-over from other donors' samples. This chain links TRBV20-1 with TRBJ2-7; without DNA, the TCRdb call of TRBD2 cannot be checked. CDR3 amino acids: CSTEGPASYEQYF.